The 26 T cell receptor beta chains in this list originate from one sample, sequenced in a study of blood T cell repertoires in COVID-19. Produced via immunoSEQ multiplex PCR; TCRdb's table is partial and in-frame only. The sample lists approximately 260,000 clones; just under 90% were seen once. Sequencing was performed on peripheral blood. The receptor set was obtained from a woman in her forties with acute or convalescent COVID-19.

This clone was counted a single time. The rearrangement uses TRBV24-1 and TRBJ2-5; 12 bases agree with TRBD1. After removal of 7 bases from V and 5 bases from J, the junction contained 10 bases not matched to a gene. This CDR3 comprises 16 residues. The germline V gene has CDR1 KGHDR and CDR2 SFDVKD. The CDR3 DNA sequence: TGTGCCACCAGCGTGGGGGACAGGGGGCAGGGGGAGACCCAGTACTTC. It encodes CATSVGDRGQGETQYF.

The chain carries TRBV3-1 (or the pseudogene TRBV3-2) and TRBJ1-5; D remains ambiguous. The germline CDR1 and CDR2 sequences are LGHDT and YNNKEL (reference sequence). CDR3 length: 14 amino acids. The ends were cut back, 1 base at V and 2 bases at J, with 6 bases in the middle. The CDR3 protein is CASSQAGGNQPQHF. The DNA of the CDR3 is TGTGCCAGCAGCCAAGCAGGTGGCAATCAGCCCCAGCATTTT.

Many counts were recorded for this clone. V and J are TRBV19 and TRBJ1-3; 7 bases match TRBD1. Germline V lookup: CDR1 LNHDA, CDR2 SQIVND (reference sequence). Losses at the gene ends were 3 bases for V and 0 bases for J; bases not matched to a gene: 5. This CDR3 contains 16 residues. CDR3 nucleotide sequence: TGTGCCAGTAGTATCGACAGGGCAAGCTCTGGAAACACCATATATTTT. Translated, it gives CASSIDRASSGNTIYF.

The chain joins TRBV2 to TRBJ1-4, with D unresolved. This CDR3 spans 15 amino acids. The germline V gene has CDR1 SNHLY and CDR2 FYNNEI. Trimming took off 7 bases at V and 5 bases at J, with 17 bases between the two ends. This CDR3 is CASTNSGGRNEKLFF. DNA for the CDR3: TGTGCCAGCACTAACTCGGGAGGGCGGAATGAAAAACTGTTTTTT.

V is TRBV6-1 and J is TRBJ2-7; 11 positions match TRBD1. After removal of 3 bases from V and 3 bases from J, the junction contained 4 bases not matched to a gene. There are 15 residues in the CDR3. Per the germline V gene, CDR1 is MNHNS and CDR2 is SASEGT. This CDR3 is CASSEGQGVVYEQYV. The CDR3 coding sequence is TGTGCCAGCAGTGAGGGACAGGGGGTCGTCTACGAGCAGTACGTC.

The count of this clone is one. The genes are TRBV6-4 and TRBJ2-2; 9 nucleotides line up with TRBD2. The J segment lost 3 bases and the V segment lost 2 bases, leaving 7 bases of the junction unmatched. CDR1 and CDR2 (germline): MRHNA, SNTAGT. The CDR3 length is 17 residues. In nucleotides, the CDR3 is TGTGCCAGCAGTGACGCCGCGGGGGGGCCCCACACCGGGGAGCTGTTTTTT. This codes for CASSDAAGGPHTGELFF.

The chain combines TRBV5-4 with TRBJ1-1; 7 bases agree with TRBD1. The length of the CDR3 is 14 residues. The germline V gene has CDR1 SGHNT and CDR2 YYREEE (reference sequence). V lost 3 bases to trimming and J lost 4 bases; unmatched junction nucleotides: 6. In DNA, the CDR3 is TGTGCCAGCAGCTGGGGGACAGCCTCCACTGAAGCTTTCTTT. Its translation: CASSWGTASTEAFF.

This clone was detected only a few times. V is TRBV30 and J is TRBJ1-5; D might be TRBD1 (6 bases). The ends were cut back, 2 bases at V and 3 bases at J, with 8 bases in the middle. This CDR3 comprises 13 residues. Looked up from germline, CDR1 is GTSNPN and CDR2 is SVGIG (reference sequence). The CDR3 region has the DNA TGTGCCTGGAGTAAGGGGGACAATCAGCCCCAGCATTTT. Translation: CAWSKGDNQPQHF.

The V call is TRBV5-1, the J call TRBJ1-2; 9 nucleotides match TRBD1. In germline, CDR1 is SGHRS, CDR2 YFSETQ. This CDR3 has 17 amino acids. J gave up 4 bases and V 7 bases, and 17 bases lay outside the gene matches. Here the CDR3 DNA reads TGCGCCAGCCGAACTACAGAGGACAGGGGAAGTACCTATGGCTACACCTTC. Amino acids: CASRTTEDRGSTYGYTF. The variable domain in full, completed from reference TRBV5-1 and TRBJ1-2, reads KAGVTQTPRYLIKTRGQQVTLSCSPISGHRSVSWYQQTPGQGLQFLFEYFSETQRNKGNFPGRFSGRQFSNSRSEMNVSTLELGDSALYLCASRTTEDRGSTYGYTFGSGTRLTVV.

The chain recombines TRBV18 with TRBJ1-4; D not resolved. The germline gives CDR1 KGHSH, CDR2 LQKENI. The CDR3 sequence is 16 residues long. V shed 1 base and J shed 4 bases, with 13 bases lying between them. The CDR3 spells CASSPLTGVNNEKLFF. For the CDR3, the DNA is TGTGCCAGCTCACCACTGACGGGAGTGAATAATGAAAAACTGTTTTTT.

The chain uses TRBV27 and TRBJ2-1; D not certain. The germline V and J ends were trimmed by 7 bases and 2 bases, with 6 bases remaining between them. Germline V gene sequence: CDR1 MNHEY, CDR2 SMNVEV (reference sequence). The CDR3 is 12 amino acids. CDR3 DNA sequence: TGTGCCAGCACCTCCCCCTACAATGAGCAGTTCTTC. Its protein is CASTSPYNEQFF.

This sequence joins TRBV7-3 and TRBJ2-2; TRBD1 aligns across 7 bases. Trimming cost V 6 bases and J 6 bases; bases outside gene matches: 4. Germline CDR1 is SGHTA and CDR2 is FQGTGA. CDR3 length equals 13 residues. The CDR3 loop reads CASSPTGAGELFF. The CDR3 DNA sequence: TGTGCCAGCAGTCCAACAGGGGCCGGGGAGCTGTTTTTT.

The rearrangement joins TRBV12-3 or TRBV12-4 to TRBJ1-5; TRBD1 might be the D (5 bases). With 3 bases removed from V and 9 bases from J, the gap between germline ends came to 6 bases. This CDR3 contains 11 residues. CDR3 residues: CASSFQGPQHF. The CDR3 DNA reads as TGTGCCAGCAGTTTCCAGGGGCCCCAGCATTTT.

The chain joins TRBV18 to TRBJ1-6, with D unclear. This CDR3 comprises 14 residues. Germline assignment: CDR1 KGHSH and CDR2 LQKENI. Trimming shortened V by 3 bases and J by 14 bases, and 17 bases separated the two germline ends. CDR3 sequence reads: CASSPGVQPVTLHF. In nucleotides, the CDR3 is TGTGCCAGCTCACCCGGGGTCCAGCCAGTCACCCTCCACTTT.

This clone was seen only once. CDR3 sequence reads: CASSVWDRGIRSYTF. The DNA for the CDR3 is TGTGCCAGCAGCGTCTGGGACAGGGGTATTAGGAGTTACACCTTC. This sequence joins TRBV21-1 and TRBJ1-2; the D segment call TRBD1 is taken from the table without a DNA check. TRBV21-1 represents a pseudogene. The CDR3 loop spans 15 amino acids.

The J gene is TRBJ1-2, the V gene TRBV30; D might be TRBD1 (6 bases). V was pared by 1 base and J by 2 bases, with 14 bases between. Germline V gives CDR1 GTSNPN, CDR2 SVGIG (reference sequence). The CDR3 covers 15 residues. CDR3 protein: CAWSARQAPNYGYTF. In nucleotides, the CDR3 is TGTGCCTGGAGTGCCCGACAGGCTCCGAACTATGGCTACACCTTC.

The chain recombines TRBV7-2 with TRBJ1-2, with D maybe TRBD1 (6 bases). Germline CDR1 and CDR2: SGHTA and FQGNSA. V lost 4 bases, J lost 0 bases, and 9 bases lay in between. The length of the CDR3 is 14 residues. For the CDR3, the DNA is TGTGCCAGCAGCTCACAGGGCTCTAACTATGGCTACACCTTC. It codes for CASSSQGSNYGYTF.

The chain employs TRBV10-1 and TRBJ1-1, with 10 bases lining up with TRBD1. The CDR3 runs to 14 residues. The junction had 8 bases not matched to a gene; V was cut back by 3 bases and J by 10 bases. Germline CDR1 WNHNN, CDR2 SYGVQD (reference sequence). This chain's CDR3 is CASSDLRDRGRAFF. CDR3 nucleotides: TGCGCCAGCAGTGACCTCCGGGACAGGGGTCGAGCTTTCTTT.

This rearrangement joins TRBV5-4 to TRBJ1-6, with a tentative D call TRBD1 (6 bases). Trimming pared 4 bases from V and 9 bases from J, leaving 17 bases between. The length of the CDR3 is 15 residues. Germline V gives CDR1 SGHNT, CDR2 YYREEE (reference sequence). DNA of the CDR3: TGTGCCAGCAGCCTGGAACAGGGCCTGAGTTCACCCCTCCACTTT. Its translation: CASSLEQGLSSPLHF.

The chain couples TRBV2 to TRBJ1-3; the D is unclear. V gave up 7 bases and J gave up 8 bases, with 9 bases separating them. The germline CDR1 and CDR2 sequences are SNHLY and FYNNEI. The CDR3 spans 11 residues. CDR3 nucleotides: TGTGCCAGCACCCAGATGGACACCATATATTTT. This codes for CASTQMDTIYF.

The chain is built from TRBV19 and TRBJ1-4, with D perhaps matching TRBD1 (6 bases). Trimming removed 8 bases from V and 8 bases from J, with 15 bases in between. The CDR3 is 13 residues long. Germline V gives CDR1 LNHDA, CDR2 SQIVND (reference sequence). The CDR3 is CASLQGVGEKLFF. CDR3 nucleotide sequence: TGTGCCAGTCTACAGGGAGTTGGAGAAAAACTGTTTTTT.

The chain joins TRBV4-1 to TRBJ2-3; D not certain. The germline V gene encodes CDR1 MGHRA and CDR2 YSYEKL. V lost 4 bases and J 1 base, leaving 12 bases between the germline ends. This CDR3 has 15 amino acids. CDR3 DNA: TGCGCCAGCAGCCCCCTACCGTCGGGCACAGATACGCAGTATTTT. Translating gives CASSPLPSGTDTQYF.

Notes on this clone: The identical CDR3 is also encoded by other nucleotide sequences in the sample. This rearrangement joins TRBV6-5 to TRBJ1-3; D unclear. CDR1 MNHEY and CDR2 SVGAGI come from the germline V gene. The germline V and J ends were trimmed by 5 bases and 0 bases, with 8 bases remaining between them. This CDR3 region has 14 residues. The CDR3: CASSPGFSGNTIYF. As DNA, the CDR3 is TGTGCCAGCAGTCCCGGGTTCTCTGGAAACACCATATATTTT.

This clone was found many times. The gene calls are TRBV27 and TRBJ1-1; 12 nucleotides agree with TRBD1. The CDR3 runs 13 residues. V was clipped by 4 bases and J by 12 bases; unmatched bases: 6. The germline V gene has CDR1 MNHEY and CDR2 SMNVEV (reference sequence). CDR3 in amino acids: CASSSGTGGRSFF. CDR3 bases: TGTGCCAGCAGTTCCGGGACAGGGGGCAGATCTTTCTTT.

Only a few counts were recorded for this clone. Other DNA sequences of this sample code for an identical CDR3. The V call is TRBV6-5, the J call TRBJ1-1; the D gene is possibly TRBD1 (5 bases). The CDR3 covers 15 residues. Trimming took off 0 bases at V and 0 bases at J, with 8 bases between the two ends. From germline, CDR1 is MNHEY and CDR2 SVGAGI. In nucleotides, the CDR3 is TGTGCCAGCAGTTACTCGAGACAGTTGAACACTGAAGCTTTCTTT. It specifies CASSYSRQLNTEAFF.

V usage is TRBV10-3 and J usage is TRBJ1-4, with 7 bases aligning to TRBD1. CDR1 ENHRY and CDR2 SYGVKD come from the germline V gene. V was clipped by 7 bases and J by 8 bases; unmatched bases: 13. The CDR3 totals 15 residues. Here the CDR3 reads CAIKSNQGEGEKLFF. As DNA, the CDR3 is TGTGCCATCAAGTCAAATCAGGGGGAAGGGGAAAAACTGTTTTTT.